This TCR beta chain was recorded in a study of technical replicates of blood from a few donors. From germline, CDR1 is DFQATT and CDR2 SNEGSKA (reference sequence). With 6 bases removed from V and 8 bases from J, the gap between germline ends came to 13 bases. This CDR3 has 11 amino acids. The data were produced by immunoSEQ multiplex PCR, yet TCRdb's version contains in-frame clones alone and is incomplete. The repertoire holds 80,000 to 95,000 clones, about 93% seen once, with under 0.3% in the top ten. The chain uses TRBV20-1 and TRBJ1-1; D gene unclear. This clonotype was sampled from a human donor in good health. The sample was T cells isolated from PBMCs. DNA for the CDR3: TGCAGTGCGAAACTAGTTACAGAAGCTTTCTTT. Amino acids: CSAKLVTEAFF.